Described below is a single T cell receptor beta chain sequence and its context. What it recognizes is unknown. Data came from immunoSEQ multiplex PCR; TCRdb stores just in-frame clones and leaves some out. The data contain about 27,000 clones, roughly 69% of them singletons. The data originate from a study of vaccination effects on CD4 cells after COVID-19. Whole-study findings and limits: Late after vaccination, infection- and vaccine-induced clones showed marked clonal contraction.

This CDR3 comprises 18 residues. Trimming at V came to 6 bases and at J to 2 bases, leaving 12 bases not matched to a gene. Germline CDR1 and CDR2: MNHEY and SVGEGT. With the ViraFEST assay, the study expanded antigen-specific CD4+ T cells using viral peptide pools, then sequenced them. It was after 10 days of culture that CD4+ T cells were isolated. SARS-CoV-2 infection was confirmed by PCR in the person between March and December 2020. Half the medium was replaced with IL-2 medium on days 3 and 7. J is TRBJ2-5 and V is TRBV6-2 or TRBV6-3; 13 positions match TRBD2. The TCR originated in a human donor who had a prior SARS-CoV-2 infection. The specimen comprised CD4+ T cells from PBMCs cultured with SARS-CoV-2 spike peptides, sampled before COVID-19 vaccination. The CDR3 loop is CASSLTGLAGVGQETQYF. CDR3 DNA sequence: TGTGCCAGCAGCCTCACCGGACTAGCGGGAGTGGGGCAAGAGACCCAGTACTTC.